This entry is about one TCR beta chain. These data originate in a study of T cells after yellow fever vaccination. Study at large: A sort based on CD3, CD45RA, CCR7 and CD95 yielded the EM, EMRA, CM and Tscm memory subsets.

The CDR3 length is 18 residues. With 6 bases clipped from V and 0 bases from J, the junction kept 11 bases outside the gene matches. Germline CDR1 DFQATT, CDR2 SNEGSKA (reference sequence). Broader study findings: Nearly all vaccine-responding clonotypes were undetectable in sorted memory subsets on day 0.

TCRdb redid the calling of the 5' RACE reads with MiXCR, one entry per CDR3 protein. The repertoire holds almost 30,000 distinct CDR3 sequences, with 6% to 8% as singletons. The sequencing used PBMCs, either bulk or a sorted T-cell subset (CD4+, CD8+, memory, or dextramer-sorted; not recorded which), collected on the day of the yellow fever booster vaccination. The chain is built from TRBV20-1 and TRBJ2-1; 13 bases are shared with TRBD2. This receptor was taken from a young man who received the YFV17D yellow fever vaccine. The CDR3: CSASGLAGVSSSYNEQFF. The CDR3 nucleotides are TGCAGTGCCAGTGGACTAGCGGGAGTGTCGAGCTCCTACAATGAGCAGTTCTTC.